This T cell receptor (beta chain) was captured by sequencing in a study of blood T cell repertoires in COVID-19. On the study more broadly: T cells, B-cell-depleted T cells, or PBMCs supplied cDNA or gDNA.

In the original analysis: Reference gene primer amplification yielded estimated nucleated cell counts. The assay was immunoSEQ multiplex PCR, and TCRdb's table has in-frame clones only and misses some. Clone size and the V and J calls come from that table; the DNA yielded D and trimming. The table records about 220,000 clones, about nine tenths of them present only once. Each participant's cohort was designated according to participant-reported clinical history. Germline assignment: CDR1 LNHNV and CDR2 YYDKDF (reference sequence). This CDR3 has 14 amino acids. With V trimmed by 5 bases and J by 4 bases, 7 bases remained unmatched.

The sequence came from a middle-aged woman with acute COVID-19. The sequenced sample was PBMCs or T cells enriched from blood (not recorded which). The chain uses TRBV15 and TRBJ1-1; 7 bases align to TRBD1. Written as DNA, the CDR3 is TGTGCCACCAGCGGCTACAGGGGTAGCACTGAAGCTTTCTTT. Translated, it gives CATSGYRGSTEAFF.